This T cell receptor (beta chain) was found in a study of cytomegalovirus exposure and HLA in healthy donors. General observations from the study: Reports state that TCR beta sequences accurately predicted most subjects' HLA-A and HLA-B alleles. As confirmed in vitro, a few CMV-associated chains were specific for CMV antigens. Analyses of presence and absence presupposed an approximately uniform sequencing depth across donors.

About this clone: Its matching antigen is unknown.

PCR amplification relied on 60 Vbeta primers (plus 13 Jbeta primers). Only in-frame clones appear in the TCRdb table, and some are missing; sequencing was by immunoSEQ multiplex PCR. Altogether 50,000 or so clones are present, 65% to 80% being singletons, with the ten largest covering about 9.1%. Looked up from germline, CDR1 is LNHDA and CDR2 is SQIVND (reference sequence). CDR3 size: 15 residues. Trimming cost V 4 bases and J 0 bases, with 13 bases left between them. The clonotype comes from a woman aged 45-65 years in good health and CMV-seronegative. The specimen was PBMCs. The chain joins TRBV19 to TRBJ2-7, with D perhaps TRBD2 (5 bases). The CDR3 DNA sequence: TGTGCCAGTAGTACCGCGCGGGTCGCCTCCTACGAGCAGTACTTC. This codes for CASSTARVASYEQYF.